The 26 T cell receptor beta chains given below trace back to one sample, sequenced in a study of control samples from healthy donors and cancer patients (dated by TCRdb to 2020 to 2022). Library preparation was by the immunoSEQ multiplex PCR assay. Drawn from immuneACCESS, this table holds only the in-frame rearrangements with V and J called that TCRdb kept. Clones are partly lost; checked studies trace under half to an unresolved V gene and leave the rest unexplained. The sample records about 160,000 clones, 70% to 90% of which are singletons. The ten largest clones represent about 12% of the sample. The sample was blood. These receptors were taken from a man aged 30 to 45 in good health.

This rearrangement joins TRBV6-5 to TRBJ1-1; no clear D. The length of the CDR3 is 11 residues. Germline V gene data show CDR1 as MNHEY and CDR2 as SVGAGI. Trimming shortened V by 9 bases and J by 2 bases, and 7 bases separated the two germline ends. In DNA, the CDR3 is TGTGCCAGTGCCCGTAACACTGAAGCTTTCTTT. It is translated as CASARNTEAFF.

The chain links TRBV7-9 to TRBJ1-2; 8 bases fit TRBD1. V shed 2 bases and J 3 bases; nucleotides not matched to a gene: 8. The CDR3 runs to 16 residues. Looked up from germline, CDR1 is SEHNR and CDR2 is FQNEAQ (reference sequence). The CDR3 here is CASSLPPGQGHYGYTF. DNA for the CDR3: TGTGCCAGCAGCTTACCCCCCGGACAGGGACACTATGGCTACACCTTC.

The V gene is TRBV6-5, the J gene TRBJ2-2; TRBD1 might be the D (5 bases). The V end lost 8 bases, the J end lost 3 bases, and 7 bases lay between the germline ends. The CDR3 loop spans 12 amino acids. The V gene's germline CDR1 is MNHEY and CDR2 SVGAGI. The CDR3 sequence is CASPRDTGELFF. The CDR3 nucleotides read TGTGCCAGCCCCAGGGACACCGGGGAGCTGTTTTTT.

The rearrangement links TRBV2 to TRBJ2-1; D gene unclear. V was trimmed by 10 bases and J by 5 bases, leaving 9 bases between them. The germline gives CDR1 SNHLY, CDR2 FYNNEI. The CDR3 has 11 residues. This CDR3 reads CATLRDNEQFF. The CDR3 DNA reads as TGTGCCACCTTAAGGGACAATGAGCAGTTCTTC. The full variable domain, rest sourced from reference TRBV2 and TRBJ2-1, is EPEVTQTPSHQVTQMGQEVILRCVPISNHLYFYWYRQILGQKVEFLVSFYNNEISEKSEIFDDQFSVERPDGSNFTLKIRSTKLEDSAMYFCATLRDNEQFFGPGTRLTVL.

The rearrangement links TRBV6-1 to TRBJ2-1, with 14 bases matching TRBD2. The CDR3 loop spans 19 amino acids. J was trimmed by 1 base and V by 3 bases; bases with no gene match: 8. The germline gives CDR1 MNHNS, CDR2 SASEGT. The CDR3 region has the DNA TGTGCCAGCAGTGAGACTAGCGGGAGGGCCGGTGGGTCCTACAATGAGCAGTTCTTC. Residues: CASSETSGRAGGSYNEQFF.

This clone has a single count. The chain has TRBV28 and TRBJ2-5; 12 nucleotides agree with TRBD1. The V gene end was trimmed by 7 bases and the J gene end by 11 bases; junction bases not matched to a gene: 17. Germline V gene lookup returns CDR1 MDHEN and CDR2 SYDVKM. The length of the CDR3 is 16 residues. CDR3 region: CASNRNEGTGGVSQYF. For the CDR3, the DNA is TGTGCCAGCAATCGTAATGAAGGGACAGGGGGCGTCTCACAGTACTTC.

Remarks on this clone: Germline is not matched at one junction end, which may reflect a read error. This chain connects TRBV6-5 to TRBJ1-2; no clear D. Germline CDR1 reads MNHEY; CDR2 reads SVGAGI. The CDR3 runs 13 residues. The CDR3 DNA follows: TGTGCCAGCACCGACGCGGCGGTCTATGGCCACACCTTC. Residues: CASTDAAVYGHTF.

The chain recombines TRBV19 with TRBJ2-3; either TRBD1 or TRBD2 may fit D (7 bases each). The germline CDR1 and CDR2 sequences are LNHDA and SQIVND (reference sequence). Trimming took 6 bases from V and 5 from J, leaving 21 bases between them. This CDR3 spans 16 amino acids. The CDR3 nucleotides are TGTGCCAGTAGCCTCACGGTGGGAGGGGGCCTAGATACGCAGTATTTT. The encoded protein is CASSLTVGGGLDTQYF.

This chain uses TRBV18 with TRBJ2-3, with TRBD1 identical over 9 bases. V trimming: 3 bases; J trimming: 1 base; junction bases outside the gene matches: 5. Germline CDR1 reads KGHSH; CDR2 reads LQKENI. This CDR3 region has 16 residues. The CDR3 bases are TGTGCCAGCTCACCTGGACAGGGGTCGGGCACAGATACGCAGTATTTT. It is translated as CASSPGQGSGTDTQYF.

The V call is TRBV24-1, the J call TRBJ2-1; 9 bases are shared with TRBD2. The CDR3 totals 16 residues. The germline V gene has CDR1 KGHDR and CDR2 SFDVKD. V dropped 1 base and J dropped 4; count of bases not matched to a gene: 4. The CDR3 bases are TGTGCCACCAGTGATTTAGGGCGGGGGGGATACAATGAGCAGTTCTTC. Its protein product is CATSDLGRGGYNEQFF.

The V and J genes are TRBV4-1 and TRBJ1-2; D is unresolved. V dropped 3 bases and J dropped 8 bases, with 16 bases sitting between them. From germline, CDR1 is MGHRA and CDR2 YSYEKL. CDR3 length equals 14 residues. CDR3 in amino acids: CASSHPRTHGGYTF. CDR3 coding DNA: TGCGCCAGCAGCCACCCCCGGACTCACGGAGGCTACACCTTC.

The chain uses TRBV6-2 or TRBV6-3 and TRBJ2-7, with D perhaps matching TRBD1 or TRBD2 (6 bases each). This CDR3 region has 13 residues. Trimming shortened V by 5 bases and J by 3 bases, and 11 bases separated the two germline ends. Per the germline V gene, CDR1 is MNHEY and CDR2 is SVGEGT. CDR3 DNA sequence: TGTGCCAGCAGTAGGGGGGATTTCTACGAGCAGTACTTC. Its translation: CASSRGDFYEQYF.

This clone appeared once. The gene calls are TRBV5-1 and TRBJ2-3, with 7 bases aligning to TRBD2. V trimming: 0 bases; J trimming: 3 bases; junction bases outside the gene matches: 7. CDR3 length: 16 amino acids. Germline lookup yields CDR1 SGHRS and CDR2 YFSETQ. The CDR3 DNA reads TGCGCCAGCAGCTTGGTGGGCAGGGAGGGAACAGATACGCAGTATTTT. It translates to CASSLVGREGTDTQYF.

The J gene is TRBJ2-7, the V gene TRBV5-1; 8 bases line up with TRBD1. From germline, CDR1 is SGHRS and CDR2 YFSETQ. The CDR3 covers 15 residues. Trimming took 2 bases from V and 4 from J; bases not matched to a gene: 8. For the CDR3, the DNA is TGCGCCAGCAGCTTACTGGACAGGGTCGGTTACGAGCAGTACTTC. Translation: CASSLLDRVGYEQYF. The complete variable domain, with remaining parts taken from reference TRBV5-1 and TRBJ2-7, reads KAGVTQTPRYLIKTRGQQVTLSCSPISGHRSVSWYQQTPGQGLQFLFEYFSETQRNKGNFPGRFSGRQFSNSRSEMNVSTLELGDSALYLCASSLLDRVGYEQYFGPGTRLTVT.

The chain uses TRBV5-1 and TRBJ2-7, with TRBD2 matching over 8 bases. The germline gives CDR1 SGHRS, CDR2 YFSETQ. CDR3 size: 14 residues. V gave up 4 bases and J gave up 6 bases; unmatched junction bases: 9. CDR3: CASSPGGPPGEQYF. CDR3 in DNA: TGCGCCAGCAGCCCGGGGGGGCCCCCGGGCGAGCAGTACTTC.

This sequence joins TRBV29-1 and TRBJ2-7; perhaps D is TRBD1 or TRBD2 (6 bases each). The CDR3 consists of 11 residues. Germline V lookup: CDR1 SQVTM, CDR2 ANQGSEA. The V end was cut by 4 bases, the J end by 5 bases, with 9 bases between. The CDR3 region has the DNA TGCAGCGTTGTGGGGGGCCACGAGCAGTACTTC. Protein product: CSVVGGHEQYF.

The chain has TRBV28 and TRBJ1-2, with D perhaps matching TRBD1 (5 bases). With 5 bases removed from V and 8 bases from J, the gap between germline ends came to 27 bases. The CDR3 extends over 17 amino acids. The V gene's germline CDR1 is MDHEN and CDR2 SYDVKM. The CDR3 nucleotides read TGTGCCAGCAGTCCCTCTTCAGATACCATCCGGGGGGAAGGCTACACCTTC. This encodes CASSPSSDTIRGEGYTF.

This clone was observed a single time. The chain recombines TRBV6-5 with TRBJ2-1, with TRBD1 matching over 8 bases. Germline trimming cut 4 bases from V and 4 bases from J; bases unmatched to any gene: 9. Per the germline V gene, CDR1 is MNHEY and CDR2 is SVGAGI. This CDR3 is 16 amino acids long. The CDR3 DNA sequence: TGTGCCAGCAGTTCCACCGGGACAGGAGGTTACAATGAGCAGTTCTTC. It is translated as CASSSTGTGGYNEQFF.

The chain recombines TRBV9 with TRBJ1-2; tentatively, D is TRBD1 (5 bases). CDR3 length equals 14 residues. Trimming removed 0 bases at V and 4 bases at J, with 10 bases between. The germline V gene has CDR1 SGDLS and CDR2 YYNGEE. Written as DNA, the CDR3 is TGTGCCAGCAGCGTAGGGGGCAGCAGCTATGGCTACACCTTC. It translates to CASSVGGSSYGYTF.

This chain uses TRBV5-4 with TRBJ2-5; D remains ambiguous. The CDR3 has 12 residues. The germline V and J ends were trimmed by 0 bases and 5 bases, with 5 bases remaining between them. Germline V gene lookup returns CDR1 SGHNT and CDR2 YYREEE (reference sequence). The CDR3 sequence is CASSLAAETQYF. CDR3 sequence (DNA): TGTGCCAGCAGCTTGGCCGCCGAGACCCAGTACTTC.

V and J are TRBV9 and TRBJ2-6; D unclear. Trimming took 2 bases from V and 3 from J, leaving 9 bases between them. Germline V CDR1 and CDR2: SGDLS, YYNGEE. CDR3 size: 15 residues. The CDR3 is CASSVGRHGANVLTF. The CDR3, as DNA: TGTGCCAGCAGCGTTGGGCGTCATGGGGCCAACGTCCTGACTTTC.

V usage is TRBV5-4 and J usage is TRBJ1-4, with D perhaps TRBD1 (6 bases). CDR3 length: 15 residues. Germline CDR1 is SGHNT and CDR2 is YYREEE (reference sequence). The V gene lost 0 bases and the J gene lost 7 bases, with 13 bases spanning the gap. The CDR3 DNA reads as TGTGCCAGCAGCTTGGGGGGGGCGGGTGGTGAAAAACTGTTTTTT. Its translation: CASSLGGAGGEKLFF.

The rearrangement joins TRBV19 to TRBJ1-4; a weak D match, TRBD1 (6 bases). V was cut by 3 bases and J by 10 bases, with 12 bases left in between. The CDR3 runs 13 residues. Per the germline V gene, CDR1 is LNHDA and CDR2 is SQIVND (reference sequence). CDR3 sequence: CASSIYREAKLFF. In DNA form, the CDR3 reads TGTGCCAGTAGTATCTACAGGGAAGCAAAACTGTTTTTT.

Only one count was recorded for this clone. The CDR3, as DNA: TGTGCCAGCAGGGAAACTATACAGGGGATCTATGGCTACACCTTC. Its translation: CASRETIQGIYGYTF. The chain couples TRBV28 to TRBJ1-2, with 7 nucleotides matching TRBD1. The ends lost 6 bases at V and 4 bases at J; junction bases unmatched: 11. From germline, CDR1 is MDHEN and CDR2 SYDVKM. CDR3 length equals 15 residues.

This sequence joins TRBV19 and TRBJ1-2, with D tentatively TRBD1 (5 bases). The CDR3 is 13 residues long. V dropped 7 bases and J dropped 5 bases, with 14 bases sitting between them. Germline-derived CDR1 and CDR2 are LNHDA and SQIVND (reference sequence). CDR3 protein: CASKIQGVYGYTF. DNA of the CDR3: TGTGCCAGTAAGATCCAGGGAGTTTATGGCTACACCTTC.

The chain carries TRBV11-3 and TRBJ2-5, with D perhaps TRBD2 (7 bases). Trimming shortened V by 1 base and J by 3 bases, and 9 bases separated the two germline ends. CDR3 length equals 14 residues. CDR1 is SGHNT and CDR2 is YENEEA in the germline V gene. In nucleotides, the CDR3 is TGTGCCAGCAGCTTAGGCGGGGGCGAAGAGACCCAGTACTTC. Residues: CASSLGGGEETQYF.